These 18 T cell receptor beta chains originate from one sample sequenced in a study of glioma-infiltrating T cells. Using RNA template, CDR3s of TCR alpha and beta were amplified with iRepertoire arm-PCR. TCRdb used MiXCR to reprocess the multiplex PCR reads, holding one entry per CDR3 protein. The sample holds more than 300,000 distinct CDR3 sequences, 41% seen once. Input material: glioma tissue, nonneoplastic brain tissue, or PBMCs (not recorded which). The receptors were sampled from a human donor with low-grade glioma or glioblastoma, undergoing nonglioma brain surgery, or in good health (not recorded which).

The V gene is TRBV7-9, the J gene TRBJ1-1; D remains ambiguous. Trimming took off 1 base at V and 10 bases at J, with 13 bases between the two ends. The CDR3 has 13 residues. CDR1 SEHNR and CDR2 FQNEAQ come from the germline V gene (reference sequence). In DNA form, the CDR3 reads TGTGCCAGCAGCTTAGTATCGGCCGAGGTAGCTTTCTTT. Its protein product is CASSLVSAEVAFF.

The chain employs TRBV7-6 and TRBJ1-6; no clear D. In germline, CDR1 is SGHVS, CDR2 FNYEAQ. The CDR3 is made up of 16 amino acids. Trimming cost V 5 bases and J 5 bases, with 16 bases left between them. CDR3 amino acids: CASSQRAGLNNSPLHF. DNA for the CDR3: TGTGCCAGCAGCCAGCGGGCAGGCCTCAATAATTCACCCCTCCACTTT.

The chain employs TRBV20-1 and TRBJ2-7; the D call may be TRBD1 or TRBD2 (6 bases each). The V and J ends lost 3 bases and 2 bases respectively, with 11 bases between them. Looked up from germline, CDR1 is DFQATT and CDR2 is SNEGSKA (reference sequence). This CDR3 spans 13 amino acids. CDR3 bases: TGCAGTGCTAGCCCGGGGGCTACCTACGAGCAGTACTTC. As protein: CSASPGATYEQYF.

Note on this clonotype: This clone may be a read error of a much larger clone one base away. The CDR3 loop reads CASSPYGTGLTVELFF. The DNA for the CDR3 is TGTGCCAGCAGCCCTTACGGGACAGGGCTGACCGTGGAGCTGTTTTTT. V and J are TRBV6-5 and TRBJ2-2; 9 bases line up with TRBD1. The length of the CDR3 is 16 residues. Germline V gene data show CDR1 as MNHEY and CDR2 as SVGAGI.

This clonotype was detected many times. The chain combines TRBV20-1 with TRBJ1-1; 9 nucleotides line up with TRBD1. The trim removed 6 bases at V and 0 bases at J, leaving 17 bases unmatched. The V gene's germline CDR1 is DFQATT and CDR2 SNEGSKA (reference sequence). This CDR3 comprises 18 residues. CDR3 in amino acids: CSAPPTGTGRGLNTEAFF. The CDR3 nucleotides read TGCAGTGCACCACCGACCGGGACAGGGAGGGGACTGAACACTGAAGCTTTCTTT.

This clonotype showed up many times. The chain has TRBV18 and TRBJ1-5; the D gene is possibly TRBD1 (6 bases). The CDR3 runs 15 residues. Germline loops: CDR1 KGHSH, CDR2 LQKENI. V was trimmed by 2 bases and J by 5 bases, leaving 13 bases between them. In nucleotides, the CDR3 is TGTGCCAGCTCACCAACCTCATCAGGGGATCAGCCCCAGCATTTT. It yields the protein CASSPTSSGDQPQHF. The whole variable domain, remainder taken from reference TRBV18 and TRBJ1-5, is NAGVMQNPRHLVRRRGQEARLRCSPMKGHSHVYWYRQLPEEGLKFMVYLQKENIIDESGMPKERFSAEFPKEGPSILRIQQVVRGDSAAYFCASSPTSSGDQPQHFGDGTRLSIL.

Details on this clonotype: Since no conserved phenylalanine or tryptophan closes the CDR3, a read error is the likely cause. Written as DNA, the CDR3 is TGTGCCAGCAGTTACCGCGGATTTCCGGGACTAGCCCACGACGAGCAGTACCTC. Translation: CASSYRGFPGLAHDEQYL. The V and J genes are TRBV6-2 or TRBV6-3 and TRBJ2-5; 9 positions agree with TRBD2. The DNA matches TRBJ2-7 better at its end, which makes the J call doubtful. The CDR3 contains 18 residues. CDR1 and CDR2 from the germline V gene are MNHEY and SVGEGT.

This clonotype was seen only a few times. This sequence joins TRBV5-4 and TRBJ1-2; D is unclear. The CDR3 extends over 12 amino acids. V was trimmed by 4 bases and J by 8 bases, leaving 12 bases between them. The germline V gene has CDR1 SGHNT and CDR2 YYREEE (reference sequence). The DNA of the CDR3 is TGTGCCAGCAGCCAAATTGAAGGCGGCTACACCTTC. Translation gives CASSQIEGGYTF.

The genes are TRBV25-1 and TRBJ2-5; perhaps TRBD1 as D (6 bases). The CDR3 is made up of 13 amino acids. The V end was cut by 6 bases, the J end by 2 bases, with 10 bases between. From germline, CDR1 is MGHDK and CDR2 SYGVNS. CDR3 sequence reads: CASSVGGQETQYF. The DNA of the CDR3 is TGTGCCAGCAGCGTAGGGGGACAAGAGACCCAGTACTTC.

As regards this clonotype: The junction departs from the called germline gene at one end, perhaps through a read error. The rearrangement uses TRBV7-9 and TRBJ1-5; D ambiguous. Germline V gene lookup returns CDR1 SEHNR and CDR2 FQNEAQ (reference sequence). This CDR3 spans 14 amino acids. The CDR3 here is CASSLDNSNKPQHF. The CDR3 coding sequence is TGTGCCAGCAGCTTGGATAATAGCAATAAGCCCCAGCATTTT.

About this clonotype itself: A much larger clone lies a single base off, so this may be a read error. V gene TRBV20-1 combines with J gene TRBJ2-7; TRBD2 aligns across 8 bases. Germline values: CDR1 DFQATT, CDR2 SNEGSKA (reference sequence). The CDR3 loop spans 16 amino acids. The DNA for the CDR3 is TGCAGTGCTAGAGATTTCCAGCGGGAGAACTCCTACAAGCAGTACTTC. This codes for CSARDFQRENSYKQYF.

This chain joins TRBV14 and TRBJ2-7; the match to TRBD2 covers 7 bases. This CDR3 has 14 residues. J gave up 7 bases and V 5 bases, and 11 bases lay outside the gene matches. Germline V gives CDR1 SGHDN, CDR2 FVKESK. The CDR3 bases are TGTGCCAGCAGCGCTGCGGGAGCTTCTAGGGAGCAGTACTTC. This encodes CASSAAGASREQYF.

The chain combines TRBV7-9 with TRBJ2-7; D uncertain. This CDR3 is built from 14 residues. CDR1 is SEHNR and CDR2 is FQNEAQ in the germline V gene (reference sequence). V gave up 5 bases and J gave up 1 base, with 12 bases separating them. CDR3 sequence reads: CASSTPGSSYEQYF. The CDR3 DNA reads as TGTGCCAGCAGCACCCCAGGAAGTTCCTACGAGCAGTACTTC.

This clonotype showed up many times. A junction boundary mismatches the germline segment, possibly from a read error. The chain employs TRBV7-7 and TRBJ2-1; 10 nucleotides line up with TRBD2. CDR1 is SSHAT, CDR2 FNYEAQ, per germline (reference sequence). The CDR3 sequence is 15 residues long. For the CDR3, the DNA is TGTGCTAGCAGCTCTGGACTAGCGGCCCCCAATGAGCAGTTCTTC. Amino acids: CASSSGLAAPNEQFF.

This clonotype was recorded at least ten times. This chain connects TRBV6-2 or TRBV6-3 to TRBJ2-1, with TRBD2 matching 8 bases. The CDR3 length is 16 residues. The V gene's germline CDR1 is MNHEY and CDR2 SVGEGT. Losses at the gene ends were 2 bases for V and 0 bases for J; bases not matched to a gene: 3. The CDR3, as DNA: TGTGCCAGCAGTTACAGACTAGCGAGCTCCTACAATGAGCAGTTCTTC. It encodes CASSYRLASSYNEQFF.

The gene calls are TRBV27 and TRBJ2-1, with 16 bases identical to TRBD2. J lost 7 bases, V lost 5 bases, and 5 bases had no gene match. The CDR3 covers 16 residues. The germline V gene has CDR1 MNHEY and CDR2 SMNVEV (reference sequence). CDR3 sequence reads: CASSPGTSGGANEQFF. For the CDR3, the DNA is TGTGCCAGCAGTCCTGGGACTAGCGGGGGGGCGAATGAGCAGTTCTTC.

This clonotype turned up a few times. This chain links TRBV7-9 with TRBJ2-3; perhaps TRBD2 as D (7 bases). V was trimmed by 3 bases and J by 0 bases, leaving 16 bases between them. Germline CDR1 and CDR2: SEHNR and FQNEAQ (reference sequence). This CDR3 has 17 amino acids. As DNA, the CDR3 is TGTGCCAGCAGCTTTTCCAGGGGACTACCCAGCACAGATACGCAGTATTTT. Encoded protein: CASSFSRGLPSTDTQYF.

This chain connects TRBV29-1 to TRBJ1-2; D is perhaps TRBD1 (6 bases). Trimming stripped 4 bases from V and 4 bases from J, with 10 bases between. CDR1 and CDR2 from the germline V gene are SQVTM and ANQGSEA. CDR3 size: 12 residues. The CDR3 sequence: CSVVGGLYGYTF. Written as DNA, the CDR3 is TGCAGCGTTGTCGGGGGGCTCTATGGCTACACCTTC. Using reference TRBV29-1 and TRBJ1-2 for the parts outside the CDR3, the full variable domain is SAVISQKPSRDICQRGTSLTIQCQVDSQVTMMFWYRQQPGQSLTLIATANQGSEATYESGFVIDKFPISRPNLTFSTLTVSNMSPEDSSIYLCSVVGGLYGYTFGSGTRLTVV.